Listed below are T cell receptor beta chains from one sample, sequenced in a study of T cell clones after liver transplantation. The assay was immunoSEQ multiplex PCR, and TCRdb's table has in-frame clones only and misses some. In the table there are more than 20,000 clones, under 95% of which are singletons. The source was CD8+ T cells from blood, collected roughly 26 months after liver transplant. These receptors all stem from a human patient who received a liver transplant. The T cells may partly be graft donor cells. Each CDR3 is given with its conserved first and last residue. Each record gives: clone size, D gene, V gene, J gene, CDR3 protein, CDR3 DNA. The D gene is left open where the match is weak. Not all rows give a size; the values are once, few, many and, for expanded clones, a class.

>-|-|TRBV2|TRBJ2-1
CASSTHRVGNEQFF
TGTGCCAGCAGTACCCACAGGGTAGGGAATGAGCAGTTCTTC
>-|-|TRBV7-3|TRBJ1-1
CASSLSLSTEAFF
TGTGCCAGCAGCTTATCACTTTCGACTGAAGCTTTCTTT
>once|TRBD1|TRBV7-9|TRBJ2-6
CASRTGGRANVLTF
TGTGCCAGCCGTACAGGGGGAAGGGCCAACGTCCTGACTTTC
>-|TRBD2|TRBV7-2|TRBJ2-5
CASSLGLAGTQETQYF
TGTGCCAGCAGCTTAGGGCTAGCGGGTACCCAAGAGACCCAGTACTTC
>-|-|TRBV27|TRBJ2-7
CASSPMARLTYEQYF
TGTGCCAGCAGTCCGATGGCTCGTCTCACCTACGAGCAGTACTTC
>-|-|TRBV7-3|TRBJ2-3
CASSLKADFSTDTQYF
TGTGCCAGCAGCTTAAAAGCGGATTTTAGCACAGATACGCAGTATTTT
>once|-|TRBV6-5|TRBJ2-7
CASSYSGGSYEQYF
TGTGCCAGCAGTTACTCGGGCGGCTCCTACGAGCAGTACTTC
>-|-|TRBV19|TRBJ2-1
CASSNTQSKGEQFF
TGTGCCAGTAGTAACACCCAATCGAAAGGCGAGCAGTTCTTC
>-|TRBD2|TRBV11-3|TRBJ2-3
CASSFRTSGSVADTQYF
TGTGCCAGCAGCTTCAGGACTAGCGGGAGTGTCGCAGATACGCAGTATTTT
>-|TRBD1|TRBV5-1|TRBJ1-1
CASSHQGGRNTEAFF
TGCGCCAGCAGCCACCAAGGGGGCCGGAACACTGAAGCTTTCTTT
>-|-|TRBV15|TRBJ2-7
CATSRERLGGDEQYF
TGTGCCACCAGCAGAGAGAGACTAGGAGGGGACGAGCAGTACTTC
>-|TRBD2|TRBV5-1|TRBJ2-1
CASSLLAGAHISYNEQFF
TGCGCCAGCAGCTTGCTAGCGGGAGCCCATATCTCCTACAATGAGCAGTTCTTC